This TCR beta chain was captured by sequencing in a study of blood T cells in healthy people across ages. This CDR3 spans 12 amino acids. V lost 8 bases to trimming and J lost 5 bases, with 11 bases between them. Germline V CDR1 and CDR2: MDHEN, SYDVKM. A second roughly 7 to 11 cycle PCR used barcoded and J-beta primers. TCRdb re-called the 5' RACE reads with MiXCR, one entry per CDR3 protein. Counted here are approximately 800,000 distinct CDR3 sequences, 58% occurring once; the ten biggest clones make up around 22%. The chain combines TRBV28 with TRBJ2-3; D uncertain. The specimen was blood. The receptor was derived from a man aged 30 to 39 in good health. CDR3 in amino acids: CASPGRIDTQYF. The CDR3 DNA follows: TGTGCCAGCCCAGGTCGGATAGATACGCAGTATTTT.